The clone carrying this T cell receptor beta chain was seen a handful of times. Germline V gene lookup returns CDR1 SNHLY and CDR2 FYNNEI. Trimming cost V 6 bases and J 4 bases, with 9 bases left between them. The CDR3 has 12 residues. Authors' analysis steps: Quantification of nucleated cells was approximated via reference gene primer amplification. TCRdb's copy holds only in-frame clones and misses some; the assay was immunoSEQ multiplex PCR. D and trimming were read from the DNA, whereas the V and J calls and clone size are those reported in that table. Among 150,000 to 200,000 clones listed, 75% to 90% were seen once. These data come from a study of blood T cell repertoires in COVID-19. About the study: Whether acute or convalescent, the COVID-19 samples came from the United States, Italy and Spain. PBMCs, B-cell-depleted T cells, or T cells provided the cDNA or gDNA that made up the material.

The chain links TRBV2 to TRBJ1-2, with unresolved D. Sequencing was done on a sample of peripheral blood. The TCR sequence derives from a man between 60 and 75 years old with acute or convalescent COVID-19. The CDR3 region has the DNA TGTGCCAGCAGCTCCGGACTCTATGGCTACACCTTC. It specifies CASSSGLYGYTF.